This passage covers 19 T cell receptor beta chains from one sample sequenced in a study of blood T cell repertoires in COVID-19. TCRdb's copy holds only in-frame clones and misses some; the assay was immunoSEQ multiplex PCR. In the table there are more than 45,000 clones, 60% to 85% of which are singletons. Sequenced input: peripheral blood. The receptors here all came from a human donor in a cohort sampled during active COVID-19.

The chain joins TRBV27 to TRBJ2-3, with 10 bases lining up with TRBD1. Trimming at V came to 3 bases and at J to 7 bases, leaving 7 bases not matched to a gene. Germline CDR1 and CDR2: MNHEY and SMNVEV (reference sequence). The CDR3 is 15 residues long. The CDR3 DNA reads TGTGCCAGCAGTTTGGACAGGGGGGTTTCAAATACGCAGTATTTT. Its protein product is CASSLDRGVSNTQYF.

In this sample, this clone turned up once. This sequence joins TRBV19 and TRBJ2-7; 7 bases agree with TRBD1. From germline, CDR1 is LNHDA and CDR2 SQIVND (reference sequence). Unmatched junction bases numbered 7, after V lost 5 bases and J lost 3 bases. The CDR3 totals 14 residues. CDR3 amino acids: CASSQGTENYEQYF. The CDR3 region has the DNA TGTGCCAGTAGTCAAGGGACAGAGAACTACGAGCAGTACTTC.

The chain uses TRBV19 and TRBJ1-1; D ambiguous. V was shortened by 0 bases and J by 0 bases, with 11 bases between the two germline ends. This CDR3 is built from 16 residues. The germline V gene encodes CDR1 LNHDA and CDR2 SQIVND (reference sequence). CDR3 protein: CASSIDLEEMNTEAFF. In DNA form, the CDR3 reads TGTGCCAGTAGTATAGATCTGGAGGAAATGAACACTGAAGCTTTCTTT.

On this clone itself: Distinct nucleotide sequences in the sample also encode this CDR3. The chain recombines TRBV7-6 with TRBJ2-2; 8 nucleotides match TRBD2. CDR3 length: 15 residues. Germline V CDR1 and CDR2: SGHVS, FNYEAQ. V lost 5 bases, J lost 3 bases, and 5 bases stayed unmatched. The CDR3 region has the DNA TGTGCCAGCAGCCAGAGGACTAGCCACACCGGGGAGCTGTTTTTT. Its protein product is CASSQRTSHTGELFF.

The CDR3 DNA reads as TGCGCCAGCAGCTTGGCCCCACGGAGGGAGGCCTACGAGCAGTACTTC. Encoded protein: CASSLAPRREAYEQYF. V usage is TRBV5-1 and J usage is TRBJ2-7, with TRBD2 as a possible D gene (6 bases). Trimming shortened V by 0 bases and J by 2 bases, and 15 bases separated the two germline ends. CDR1 and CDR2 from the germline V gene are SGHRS and YFSETQ. This CDR3 is built from 16 residues.

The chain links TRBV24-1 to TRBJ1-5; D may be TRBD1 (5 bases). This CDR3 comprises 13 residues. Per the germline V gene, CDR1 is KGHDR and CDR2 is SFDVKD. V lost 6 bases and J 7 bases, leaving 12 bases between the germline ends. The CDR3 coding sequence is TGTGCCACCAGTAACAGGCCCGACCAGCCCCAGCATTTT. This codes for CATSNRPDQPQHF.

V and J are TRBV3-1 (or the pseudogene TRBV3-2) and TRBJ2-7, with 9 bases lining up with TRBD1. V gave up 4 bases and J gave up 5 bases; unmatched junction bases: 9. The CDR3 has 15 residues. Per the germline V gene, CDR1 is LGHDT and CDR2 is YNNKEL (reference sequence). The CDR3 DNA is TGTGCCAGCAGCCCCTCCGGGACAGGGTCTGACGAGCAGTACTTC. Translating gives CASSPSGTGSDEQYF.

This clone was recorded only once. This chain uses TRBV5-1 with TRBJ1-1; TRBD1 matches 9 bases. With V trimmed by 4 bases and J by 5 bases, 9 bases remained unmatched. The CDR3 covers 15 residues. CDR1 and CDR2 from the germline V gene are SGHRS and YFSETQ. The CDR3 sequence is CASSLPGTGRTEAFF. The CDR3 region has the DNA TGCGCCAGCAGCCTACCCGGGACAGGGAGGACTGAAGCTTTCTTT.

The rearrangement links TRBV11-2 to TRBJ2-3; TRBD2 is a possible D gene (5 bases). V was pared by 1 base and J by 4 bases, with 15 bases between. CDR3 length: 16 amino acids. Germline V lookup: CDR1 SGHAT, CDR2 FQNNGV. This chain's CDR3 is CASSLGAGPPSDTQYF. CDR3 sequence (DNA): TGTGCCAGCAGCTTAGGGGCGGGCCCACCATCAGATACGCAGTATTTT.

This chain's CDR3 is CAISEIGGNTEAFF. The DNA of the CDR3 is TGTGCCATCAGTGAGATCGGAGGGAACACTGAAGCTTTCTTT. V usage is TRBV10-3 and J usage is TRBJ1-1; no clear D gene. The CDR3 has 14 residues. The germline V gene has CDR1 ENHRY and CDR2 SYGVKD. V shed 2 bases and J shed 1 base, with 8 bases lying between them.

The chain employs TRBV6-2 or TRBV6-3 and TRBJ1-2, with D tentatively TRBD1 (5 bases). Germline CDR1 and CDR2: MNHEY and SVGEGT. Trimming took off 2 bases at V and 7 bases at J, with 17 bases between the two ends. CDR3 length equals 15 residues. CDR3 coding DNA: TGTGCCAGCAGTTACACGCCTTCAGGGTTGAGTGGCTACACCTTC. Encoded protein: CASSYTPSGLSGYTF.

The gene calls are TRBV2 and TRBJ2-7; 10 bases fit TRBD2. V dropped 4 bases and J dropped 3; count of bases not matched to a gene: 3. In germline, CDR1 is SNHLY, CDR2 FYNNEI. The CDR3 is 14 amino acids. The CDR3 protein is CASSGLAGDYEQYF. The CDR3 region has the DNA TGTGCCAGCAGTGGTCTAGCGGGGGACTACGAGCAGTACTTC.

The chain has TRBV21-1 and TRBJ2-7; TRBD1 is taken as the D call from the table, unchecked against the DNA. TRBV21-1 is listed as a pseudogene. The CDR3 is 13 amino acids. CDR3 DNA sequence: TGTGCCAGCAGACCCAGGGGGCCTGACGAGCAGTACTTC. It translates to CASRPRGPDEQYF.

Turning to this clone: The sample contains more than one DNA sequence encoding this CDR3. CDR3 amino acids: CASSAGTEVYEQYF. Written as DNA, the CDR3 is TGTGCCAGCAGTGCCGGGACAGAGGTATACGAGCAGTACTTC. The J gene is TRBJ2-7, the V gene TRBV2; 7 bases are shared with TRBD1. From germline, CDR1 is SNHLY and CDR2 FYNNEI. V was clipped by 4 bases and J by 4 bases; unmatched bases: 7. The CDR3 has 14 amino acids. Full variable domain (rest looked up from reference TRBV2 and TRBJ2-7): EPEVTQTPSHQVTQMGQEVILRCVPISNHLYFYWYRQILGQKVEFLVSFYNNEISEKSEIFDDQFSVERPDGSNFTLKIRSTKLEDSAMYFCASSAGTEVYEQYFGPGTRLTVT.

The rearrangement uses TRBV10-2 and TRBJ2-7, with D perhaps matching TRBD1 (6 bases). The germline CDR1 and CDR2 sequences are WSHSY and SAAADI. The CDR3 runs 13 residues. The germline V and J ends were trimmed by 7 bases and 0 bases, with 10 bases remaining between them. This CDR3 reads CASTRGYSYEQYF. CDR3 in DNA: TGCGCCAGCACTAGGGGGTACTCCTACGAGCAGTACTTC.

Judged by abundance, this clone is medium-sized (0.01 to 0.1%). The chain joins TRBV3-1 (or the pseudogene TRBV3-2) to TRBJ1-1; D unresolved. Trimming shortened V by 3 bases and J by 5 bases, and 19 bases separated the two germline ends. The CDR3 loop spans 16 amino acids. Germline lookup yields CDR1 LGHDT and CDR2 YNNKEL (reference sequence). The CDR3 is CASSQWQGNTGTEAFF. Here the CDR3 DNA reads TGTGCCAGCAGCCAGTGGCAAGGAAACACGGGGACTGAAGCTTTCTTT.

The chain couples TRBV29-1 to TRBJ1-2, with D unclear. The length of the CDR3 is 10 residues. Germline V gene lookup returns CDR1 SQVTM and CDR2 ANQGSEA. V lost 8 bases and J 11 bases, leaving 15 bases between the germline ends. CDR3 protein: CSFWKGGYTF. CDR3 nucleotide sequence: TGCAGCTTCTGGAAGGGAGGGTACACCTTC. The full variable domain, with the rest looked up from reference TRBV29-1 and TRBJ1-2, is SAVISQKPSRDICQRGTSLTIQCQVDSQVTMMFWYRQQPGQSLTLIATANQGSEATYESGFVIDKFPISRPNLTFSTLTVSNMSPEDSSIYLCSFWKGGYTFGSGTRLTVV.

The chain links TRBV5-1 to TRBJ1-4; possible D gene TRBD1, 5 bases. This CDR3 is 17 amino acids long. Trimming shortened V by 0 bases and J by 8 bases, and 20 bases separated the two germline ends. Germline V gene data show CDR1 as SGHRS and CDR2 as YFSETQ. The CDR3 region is CASSLVGVGLGVEKLFF. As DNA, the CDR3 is TGCGCCAGCAGCTTGGTCGGAGTGGGACTCGGCGTCGAAAAACTGTTTTTT.

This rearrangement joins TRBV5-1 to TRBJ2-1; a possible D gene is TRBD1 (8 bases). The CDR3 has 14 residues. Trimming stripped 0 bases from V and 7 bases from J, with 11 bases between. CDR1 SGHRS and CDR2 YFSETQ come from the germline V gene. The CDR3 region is CASSLDRGGNEQFF. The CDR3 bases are TGCGCCAGCAGCTTGGACAGGGGGGGAAATGAGCAGTTCTTC.